This T cell receptor beta chain was sequenced in a study of blood T cell repertoires in COVID-19. This clone was detected only once. This CDR3 spans 18 amino acids. Losses at the gene ends were 0 bases for V and 0 bases for J; bases not matched to a gene: 5. The method was immunoSEQ multiplex PCR; TCRdb's version includes in-frame clones alone and lacks a portion of them. The data contain approximately 260,000 clones, approximately 87% of them singletons. The sequencing sample was made of peripheral blood. V is TRBV6-7 and J is TRBJ2-1; 10 bases are a match to TRBD1. TRBV6-7 is treated as an ORF (open reading frame) with a function not yet certain. This TCR was sampled from a man between 60 and 75 years old who had recovered from COVID-19. For the CDR3, the DNA is TGTGCCAGCAGTTACTCCAGGACAGGGGGGCCCTCCTACAATGAGCAGTTCTTC. Translation: CASSYSRTGGPSYNEQFF.